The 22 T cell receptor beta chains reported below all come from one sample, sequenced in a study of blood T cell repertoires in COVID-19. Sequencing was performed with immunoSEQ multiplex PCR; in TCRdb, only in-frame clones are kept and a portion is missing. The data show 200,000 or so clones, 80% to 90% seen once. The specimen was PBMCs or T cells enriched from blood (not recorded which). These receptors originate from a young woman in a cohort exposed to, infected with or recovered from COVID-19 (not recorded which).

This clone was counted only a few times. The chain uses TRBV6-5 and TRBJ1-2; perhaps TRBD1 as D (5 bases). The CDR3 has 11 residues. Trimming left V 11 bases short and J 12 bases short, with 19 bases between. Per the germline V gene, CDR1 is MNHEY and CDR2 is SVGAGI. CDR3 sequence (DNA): TGTGCCTCCGGGCCTGGTGGGGGGGACACCTTC. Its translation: CASGPGGGDTF.

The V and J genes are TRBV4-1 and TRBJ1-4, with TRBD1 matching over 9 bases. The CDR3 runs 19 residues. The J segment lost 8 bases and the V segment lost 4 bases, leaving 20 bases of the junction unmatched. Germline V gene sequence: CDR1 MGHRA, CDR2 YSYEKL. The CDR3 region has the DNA TGCGCCAGCAGCCCCCGGACAGGGGTTTATGGAGGTCTGGCCGAAAAACTGTTTTTT. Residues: CASSPRTGVYGGLAEKLFF.

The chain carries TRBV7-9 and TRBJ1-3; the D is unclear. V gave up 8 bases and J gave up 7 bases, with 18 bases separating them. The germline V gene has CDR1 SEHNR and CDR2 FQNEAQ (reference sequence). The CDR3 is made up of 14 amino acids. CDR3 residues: CASPRGTSFNTIYF. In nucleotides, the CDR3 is TGTGCCAGCCCGCGGGGTACTTCGTTTAACACCATATATTTT.

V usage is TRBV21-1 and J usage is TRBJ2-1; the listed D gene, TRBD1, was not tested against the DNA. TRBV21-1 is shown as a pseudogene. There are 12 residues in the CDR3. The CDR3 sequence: CASSVFVWQQFF. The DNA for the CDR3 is TGTGCCAGCAGCGTCTTTGTGTGGCAGCAGTTCTTC.

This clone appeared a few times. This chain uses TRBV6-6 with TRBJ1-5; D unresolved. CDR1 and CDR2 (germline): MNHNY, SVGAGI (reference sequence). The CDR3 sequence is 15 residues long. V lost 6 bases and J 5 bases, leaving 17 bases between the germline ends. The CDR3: CASSLDGPGDQPQHF. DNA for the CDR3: TGTGCCAGCAGCCTGGACGGACCCGGGGATCAGCCCCAGCATTTT.

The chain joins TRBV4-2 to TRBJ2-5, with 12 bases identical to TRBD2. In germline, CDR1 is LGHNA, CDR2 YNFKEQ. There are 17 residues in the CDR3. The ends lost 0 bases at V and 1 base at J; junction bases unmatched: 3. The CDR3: CASSQEKTSGGQETQYF. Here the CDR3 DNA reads TGTGCCAGCAGCCAAGAGAAGACTAGCGGGGGCCAAGAGACCCAGTACTTC.

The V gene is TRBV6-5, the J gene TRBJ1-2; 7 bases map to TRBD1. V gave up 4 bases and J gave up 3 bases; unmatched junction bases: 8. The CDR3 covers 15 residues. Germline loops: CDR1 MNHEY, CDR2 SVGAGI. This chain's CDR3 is CASSSGTASDYGYTF. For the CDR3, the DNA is TGTGCCAGCAGTTCCGGGACAGCCTCGGACTATGGCTACACCTTC.

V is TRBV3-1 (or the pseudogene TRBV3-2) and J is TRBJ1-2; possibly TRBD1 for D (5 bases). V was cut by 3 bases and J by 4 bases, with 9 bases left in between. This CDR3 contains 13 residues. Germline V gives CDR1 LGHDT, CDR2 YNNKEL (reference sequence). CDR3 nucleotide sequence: TGTGCCAGCAGCCAGACAGTGCTCTATGGCTACACCTTC. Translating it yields CASSQTVLYGYTF.

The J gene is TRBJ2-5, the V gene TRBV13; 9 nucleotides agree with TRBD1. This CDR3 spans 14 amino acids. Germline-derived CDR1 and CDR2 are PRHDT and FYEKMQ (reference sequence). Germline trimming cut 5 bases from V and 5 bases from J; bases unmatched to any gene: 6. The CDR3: CASSIRQGGETQYF. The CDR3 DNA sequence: TGTGCCAGCAGCATCAGACAGGGGGGTGAGACCCAGTACTTC. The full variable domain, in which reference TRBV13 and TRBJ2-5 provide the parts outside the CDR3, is AAGVIQSPRHLIKEKRETATLKCYPIPRHDTVYWYQQGPGQDPQFLISFYEKMQSDKGSIPDRFSAQQFSDYHSELNMSSLELGDSALYFCASSIRQGGETQYFGPGTRLLVL.

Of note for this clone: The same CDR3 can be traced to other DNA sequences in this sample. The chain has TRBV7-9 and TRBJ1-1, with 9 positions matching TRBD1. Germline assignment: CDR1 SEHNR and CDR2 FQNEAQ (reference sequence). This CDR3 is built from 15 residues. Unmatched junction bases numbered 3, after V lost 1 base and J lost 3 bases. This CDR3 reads CASSLGQGVDTEAFF. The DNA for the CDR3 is TGTGCCAGCAGCTTAGGACAGGGGGTCGACACTGAAGCTTTCTTT.

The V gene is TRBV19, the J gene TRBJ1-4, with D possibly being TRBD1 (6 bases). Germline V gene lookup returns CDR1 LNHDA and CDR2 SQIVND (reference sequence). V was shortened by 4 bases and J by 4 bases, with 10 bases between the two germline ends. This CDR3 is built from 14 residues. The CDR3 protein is CASSRGQDNEKLFF. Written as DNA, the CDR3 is TGTGCCAGTAGTAGGGGACAAGATAATGAAAAACTGTTTTTT.

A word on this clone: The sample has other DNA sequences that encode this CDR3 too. CDR3 protein: CASSLGGGSGNTIYF. The CDR3 nucleotides read TGTGCCAGCAGCTTAGGAGGGGGCTCTGGAAACACCATATATTTT. The rearrangement uses TRBV11-2 and TRBJ1-3; tentatively, D is TRBD1 (6 bases). The CDR3 contains 15 residues. V was clipped by 1 base and J by 0 bases, with 7 bases between them. Germline loops: CDR1 SGHAT, CDR2 FQNNGV.

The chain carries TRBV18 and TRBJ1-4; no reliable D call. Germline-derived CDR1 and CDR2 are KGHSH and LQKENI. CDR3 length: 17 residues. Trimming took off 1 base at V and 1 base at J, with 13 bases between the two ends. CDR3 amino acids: CASSPQEGVGTNEKLFF. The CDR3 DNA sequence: TGTGCCAGCTCACCACAGGAGGGTGTCGGAACTAATGAAAAACTGTTTTTT.

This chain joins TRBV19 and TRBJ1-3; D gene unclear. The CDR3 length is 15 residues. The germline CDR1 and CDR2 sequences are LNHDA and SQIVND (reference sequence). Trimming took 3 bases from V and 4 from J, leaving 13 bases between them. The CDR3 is CASSINGLPGNTIYF. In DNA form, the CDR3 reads TGTGCCAGTAGTATCAATGGACTGCCCGGAAACACCATATATTTT.

CDR3 sequence reads: CASIADRRTEAFF. CDR3 DNA sequence: TGTGCCAGCATCGCGGATAGGAGAACTGAAGCTTTCTTT. The chain joins TRBV12-3 or TRBV12-4 to TRBJ1-1; D not certain. This CDR3 has 13 residues. Trimming took off 7 bases at V and 5 bases at J, with 14 bases between the two ends.

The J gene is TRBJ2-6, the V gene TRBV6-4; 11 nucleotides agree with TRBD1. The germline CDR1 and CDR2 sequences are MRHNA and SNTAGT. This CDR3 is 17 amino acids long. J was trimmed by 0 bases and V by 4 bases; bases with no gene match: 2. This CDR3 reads CASSGGTGGSGANVLTF. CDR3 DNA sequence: TGTGCCAGCAGTGGGGGGACAGGGGGCTCTGGGGCCAACGTCCTGACTTTC.

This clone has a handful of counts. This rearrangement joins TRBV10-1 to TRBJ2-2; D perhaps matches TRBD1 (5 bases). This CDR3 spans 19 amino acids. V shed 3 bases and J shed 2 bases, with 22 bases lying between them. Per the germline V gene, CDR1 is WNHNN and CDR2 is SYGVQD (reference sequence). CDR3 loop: CASSEARQPLEVNTGELFF. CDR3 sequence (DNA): TGCGCCAGCAGTGAAGCTAGACAGCCGCTAGAAGTCAACACCGGGGAGCTGTTTTTT.

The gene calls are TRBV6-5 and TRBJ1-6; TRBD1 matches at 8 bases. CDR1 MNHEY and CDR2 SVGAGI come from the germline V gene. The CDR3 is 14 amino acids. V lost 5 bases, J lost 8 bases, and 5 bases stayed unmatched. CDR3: CASSRQGRDSPLHF. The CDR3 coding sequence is TGTGCCAGCAGTCGACAGGGGAGAGATTCACCCCTCCACTTT.

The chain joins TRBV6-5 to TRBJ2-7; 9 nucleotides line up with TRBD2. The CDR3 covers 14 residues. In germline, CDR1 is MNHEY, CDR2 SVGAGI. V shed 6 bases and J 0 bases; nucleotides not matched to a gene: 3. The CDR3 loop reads CASRTSGSSYEQYF. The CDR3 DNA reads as TGTGCCAGCAGGACTAGCGGCAGCTCCTACGAGCAGTACTTC.

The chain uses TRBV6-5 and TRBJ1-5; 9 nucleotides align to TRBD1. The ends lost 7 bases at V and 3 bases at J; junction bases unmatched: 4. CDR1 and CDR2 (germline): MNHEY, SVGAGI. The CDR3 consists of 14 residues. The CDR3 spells CASTKQGANQPQHF. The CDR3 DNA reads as TGTGCCAGCACCAAACAGGGGGCCAATCAGCCCCAGCATTTT.

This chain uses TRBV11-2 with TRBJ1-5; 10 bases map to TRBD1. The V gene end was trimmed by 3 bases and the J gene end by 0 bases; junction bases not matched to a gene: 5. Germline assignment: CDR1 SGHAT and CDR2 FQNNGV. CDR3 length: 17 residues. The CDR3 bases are TGTGCCAGCAGCTTTGGGACAGGGGCCTATAGCAATCAGCCCCAGCATTTT. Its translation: CASSFGTGAYSNQPQHF.

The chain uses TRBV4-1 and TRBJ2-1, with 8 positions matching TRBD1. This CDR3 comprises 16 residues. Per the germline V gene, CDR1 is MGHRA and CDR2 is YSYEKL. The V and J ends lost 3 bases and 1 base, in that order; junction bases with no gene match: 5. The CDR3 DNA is TGCGCCAGCAGCCACGGGACAGGAGCTTCCTACAATGAGCAGTTCTTC. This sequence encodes CASSHGTGASYNEQFF.